Below are 12 T cell receptor beta chains sequenced from a single sample in a study of beta chain features in type 1 diabetes. Which antigens these TCRs recognize remains unknown. Of the isolated RNA, all was reverse transcribed, and so the sequenced material was expressed TCRB transcripts. Profiled with immunoSEQ multiplex PCR; TCRdb holds only in-frame clones, not every one. The table records 280,000 or so clones, approximately 15% of them present only once. Study results and limitations: Type 1 diabetes patients had TCRB CDR3s that were shorter (moderately but significantly so) in all four CD4+ subsets.

Sequencing was carried out using naive CD4+ T cells from blood. The receptors come from a man younger than 35 with type 1 diabetes.

The chain combines TRBV27 with TRBJ2-2; D call uncertain. The V end was cut by 1 base, the J end by 1 base, with 7 bases between. Germline assignment: CDR1 MNHEY and CDR2 SMNVEV (reference sequence). The CDR3 is made up of 15 amino acids. CDR3 bases: TGTGCCAGCAGTTTATACACAGAGAACACCGGGGAGCTGTTTTTT. It translates to CASSLYTENTGELFF.

This clone was observed a few times. The chain is built from TRBV29-1 and TRBJ1-4, with TRBD1 as a possible D gene (5 bases). CDR3 size: 12 residues. From germline, CDR1 is SQVTM and CDR2 ANQGSEA. V shed 4 bases and J shed 6 bases, with 9 bases lying between them. CDR3 region: CSVGSRDEKLFF. The CDR3 DNA follows: TGCAGCGTTGGCAGCAGGGATGAAAAACTGTTTTTT.

The CDR3 DNA sequence: TGCAGCGCCGGGAGGGGGGCCGGGGAGCTGTTTTTT. Translated: CSAGRGAGELFF. The V and J genes are TRBV29-1 and TRBJ2-2; 8 bases agree with TRBD2. This CDR3 is built from 12 residues. The germline V gene has CDR1 SQVTM and CDR2 ANQGSEA. V lost 7 bases and J lost 6; bases outside the gene matches: 4.

The genes are TRBV11-2 and TRBJ2-7; D may be TRBD2 (6 bases). Germline V gene sequence: CDR1 SGHAT, CDR2 FQNNGV. Trimming shortened V by 5 bases and J by 5 bases, and 16 bases separated the two germline ends. CDR3 length equals 14 residues. CDR3 sequence: CASSLLRGGHEQYF. As DNA, the CDR3 is TGTGCCAGCAGCCTACTAAGGGGAGGACACGAGCAGTACTTC.

This clone was observed a handful of times. V is TRBV7-9 and J is TRBJ1-5; the D gene is possibly TRBD1 (5 bases). CDR1 and CDR2 (germline): SEHNR, FQNEAQ (reference sequence). This CDR3 region has 13 residues. V lost 1 base and J lost 9, with 10 bases in between. The CDR3 DNA follows: TGTGCCAGCAGCTTAGTTCAGGGCGCGCCCCAGCATTTT. This encodes CASSLVQGAPQHF.

This clone was seen more than once but under ten times. The chain uses TRBV5-6 and TRBJ2-3, with D possibly being TRBD1 (5 bases). This CDR3 has 15 residues. Germline assignment: CDR1 SGHDT and CDR2 YYEEEE. Trimming took off 5 bases at V and 2 bases at J, with 15 bases between the two ends. This CDR3 reads CASSMTLGDTDTQYF. The CDR3 DNA reads TGTGCCAGCAGTATGACCTTAGGGGACACAGATACGCAGTATTTT.

The rearrangement joins TRBV19 to TRBJ2-7; D uncertain. Trimming removed 3 bases at V and 5 bases at J, with 5 bases between. The CDR3 consists of 11 residues. In germline, CDR1 is LNHDA, CDR2 SQIVND (reference sequence). The CDR3 DNA reads as TGTGCCAGTAGTATCTCTAACGAGCAGTACTTC. Protein: CASSISNEQYF. Full variable domain (remainder filled in from reference TRBV19 and TRBJ2-7): DGGITQSPKYLFRKEGQNVTLSCEQNLNHDAMYWYRQDPGQGLRLIYYSQIVNDFQKGDIAEGYSVSREKKESFPLTVTSAQKNPTAFYLCASSISNEQYFGPGTRLTVT.

This sequence joins TRBV7-8 and TRBJ1-5, with 8 bases lining up with TRBD1. The germline gives CDR1 SGHVS, CDR2 FQNEAQ. V shed 4 bases, J shed 2 bases, and the junction held 7 bases outside the gene matches. The CDR3 totals 16 residues. CDR3 region: CASSSNRGLGNQPQHF. CDR3 sequence (DNA): TGTGCCAGCAGCTCAAACAGGGGGTTAGGCAATCAGCCCCAGCATTTT. Full variable domain (missing parts from reference TRBV7-8 and TRBJ1-5): GAGVSQSPRYKVAKRGQDVALRCDPISGHVSLFWYQQALGQGPEFLTYFQNEAQLDKSGLPSDRFFAERPEGSVSTLKIQRTQQEDSAVYLCASSSNRGLGNQPQHFGDGTRLSIL.

This clone was recorded a few times. This chain uses TRBV5-4 with TRBJ1-2; no reliable D call. CDR3 length equals 16 residues. CDR1 is SGHNT and CDR2 is YYREEE in the germline V gene (reference sequence). Between the trimmed V and J ends, which lost 4 bases and 2 bases, there was a span of 18 bases. The CDR3 sequence is CASSPTSGRSNYGYTF. The CDR3 DNA sequence: TGTGCCAGCAGCCCCACGTCGGGGAGGTCCAACTATGGCTACACCTTC.

The chain joins TRBV7-2 to TRBJ2-7, with 14 bases fitting TRBD2. CDR3 length: 15 residues. J was trimmed by 7 bases and V by 5 bases; bases with no gene match: 7. The germline V gene has CDR1 SGHTA and CDR2 FQGNSA. CDR3 amino acids: CASSGLGTSGREQYF. DNA of the CDR3: TGTGCCAGCAGCGGCCTCGGGACTAGCGGGAGAGAGCAGTACTTC.

The rearrangement joins TRBV30 to TRBJ1-5, with unresolved D. V shed 4 bases and J shed 7 bases, with 14 bases lying between them. The CDR3 sequence is 13 residues long. CDR1 is GTSNPN and CDR2 is SVGIG in the germline V gene (reference sequence). The CDR3 spells CAWNTGLHQPQHF. CDR3 nucleotides: TGTGCCTGGAATACCGGGTTGCACCAGCCCCAGCATTTT. Full variable domain (rest looked up from reference TRBV30 and TRBJ1-5): SQTIHQWPATLVQPVGSPLSLECTVEGTSNPNLYWYRQAAGRGLQLLFYSVGIGQISSEVPQNLSASRPQDRQFILSSKKLLLSDSGFYLCAWNTGLHQPQHFGDGTRLSIL.

V is TRBV30 and J is TRBJ1-2; D gene uncertain. Germline V lookup: CDR1 GTSNPN, CDR2 SVGIG (reference sequence). Trimming removed 0 bases at V and 4 bases at J, with 6 bases between. The CDR3 has 12 amino acids. CDR3 loop: CAWSVQSYGYTF. As DNA, the CDR3 is TGTGCCTGGAGTGTACAGTCCTATGGCTACACCTTC.